What follows are 2 T cell receptor beta chains derived from one specimen sequenced in a study of T cell repertoires in cytomegalovirus infection. TCRdb independently ran MiXCR on the reads; one entry per CDR3 protein. The sample contains 270,000 or so distinct CDR3 sequences, more than 15% of which appear only once. The sequencing input was CD8+ T cells from PBMCs. The receptors were gathered from a human donor in good health (CMV status not recorded). Some clones in this sample may be carry-over from other donors' samples.

The chain links TRBV4-1 to TRBJ1-6; 8 bases fit TRBD1. Losses at the gene ends were 1 base for V and 9 bases for J; bases not matched to a gene: 8. In germline, CDR1 is MGHRA, CDR2 YSYEKL. The CDR3 has 16 amino acids. CDR3 coding DNA: TGCGCCAGCAGCCAAGTTGGGACAGGATTTGTTTCACCCCTCCACTTT. This translates into CASSQVGTGFVSPLHF.

CDR3 DNA: TGTGCCAGCAGCTTTGTTATAGCGGGGGGGCAAGAGACCCAGTACTTC. Translated, it gives CASSFVIAGGQETQYF. V usage is TRBV5-5 and J usage is TRBJ2-5; 11 nucleotides match TRBD2. The CDR3 length is 16 residues. CDR1 SGHKS and CDR2 YYEKEE come from the germline V gene (reference sequence). Losses at the gene ends were 2 bases for V and 2 bases for J; bases not matched to a gene: 5.